This is a list of T cell receptor beta chains from one sample in a study of graft-versus-host responses after intestinal transplantation. Their antigen targets remain unknown. Sequenced by immunoSEQ multiplex PCR; TCRdb stores in-frame clones only, minus some. The sample contains tens of thousands of clones, about 90% of which appear only once. Sample: unstimulated CD8+ T cells sorted from spleen or lymph node cells, taken before intestinal transplant. These receptors all stem from a human donor who received an intestinal transplant. CDR3s include the opening cysteine and the closing phenylalanine or tryptophan. The order of the fields is J gene, D gene, V gene, CDR3 protein. A D gene is named only where the DNA matches it firmly.

>TRBJ2-7|TRBD2|TRBV7-8
CASSLGGSGAYEQYF
>TRBJ2-7|NA|TRBV27
CASSLSGSTYEQYF
>TRBJ2-7|TRBD2|TRBV27
CASSLGGISYEQYF
>TRBJ2-5|TRBD2|TRBV7-8
CASRAGLAGGRGETQYF
>TRBJ2-7|NA|TRBV11-1
CASSFMGGIRYEQYF
>TRBJ1-4|NA|TRBV6-6
CASSYGGSANEKLFF
>TRBJ2-5|NA|TRBV6-5
CASSYGGRGETQYF
>TRBJ2-7|NA|TRBV28
CASSFVTGWGEQYF
>TRBJ2-7|TRBD2|TRBV4-1
CASSQDRTRYHEQYF
>TRBJ1-1|NA|TRBV5-6
CASSPPGLNTEAFF
>TRBJ1-1|NA|TRBV9
CASSKTGPTEAFF
>TRBJ2-5|NA|TRBV5-6
CASSLGQGLETQYF
>TRBJ2-7|NA|TRBV10-2
CASSPTGYEQYF
>TRBJ2-7|NA|TRBV27
CASSLSAPNYEQYF
>TRBJ2-5|NA|TRBV7-3
CASSLVGLGETQYF
>TRBJ2-5|TRBD2|TRBV7-9
CASSPGTSGVEETQYF
>TRBJ1-3|NA|TRBV9
CASSHNSGNTIYF
>TRBJ1-2|NA|TRBV6-5
CASSYTQGTPVGYTF
>TRBJ2-7|TRBD1|TRBV11-2
CASSTGAGSYEQYF
>TRBJ2-3|TRBD1|TRBV12-5
CASGLVGQGGTSTDTQYF
>TRBJ2-5|TRBD1|TRBV9
CASSVRTGGYQETQYF
>TRBJ1-2|TRBD1|TRBV6-5
CASRQGLDYGYTF
>TRBJ2-5|TRBD2|TRBV2
CARSHGTSGANQETQYF
>TRBJ1-1|TRBD1|TRBV11-2
CASKRQGTEAFF
>TRBJ1-4|TRBD1|TRBV6-1
CASSDQWGQGSDDEKLFF
>TRBJ1-1|NA|TRBV7-9
CASTTGMGTEAFF
>TRBJ2-3|TRBD2|TRBV13
CASSLTSGSTDTQYF
>TRBJ2-1|TRBD2|TRBV6-4
CASSDGGGPYNEQFF
>TRBJ1-1|NA|TRBV29-1
CSVWGGARAFF
>TRBJ1-2|NA|TRBV29-1
CSASGEANYGYTF
>TRBJ1-5|TRBD1|TRBV19
CASRPTGGGDQPQHF
>TRBJ1-1|NA|TRBV6-1
CASSPFRDTEAFF
>TRBJ2-1|NA|TRBV9
CASSVTGAYNEQFF
>TRBJ2-7|NA|TRBV11-3
CASSPSDSYEQYF
>TRBJ1-1|NA|TRBV27
CASSSGQMNTEAFF
>TRBJ2-7|TRBD2|TRBV27
CASSLDGDYSYEQYF
>TRBJ2-1|NA|TRBV15
CATRGRDSAYNEQFF
>TRBJ2-5|NA|TRBV9
CASSPGGTGGEQETQYF
>TRBJ1-3|NA|TRBV27
CASSLSGVPGYGNTIYF
>TRBJ1-1|NA|TRBV19
CASSPGGIGTEAFF
>NA|NA|TRBV6-1
CASRGVGEQYF
>TRBJ1-2|TRBD1|TRBV13
CASSYTTGAHDYGYTF
>TRBJ1-1|NA|TRBV7-2
CASSTFLGDEAFF
>TRBJ2-3|NA|TRBV18
CASSPGYTDTQYF
>TRBJ1-2|NA|TRBV6-5
CASSPNTGDGYTF
>TRBJ1-1|TRBD1|TRBV2
CARGGTGENTEAFF
>TRBJ1-1|NA|TRBV6-1
CASSLAGVGTEAFF
>TRBJ1-1|NA|TRBV10-1
CASSETRVGVRTEAFF
>TRBJ1-2|NA|TRBV6-5
CASSYSGAGGGYTF
>TRBJ1-5|NA|TRBV10-2
CASSDLTEDSNQPQHF
>TRBJ2-5|TRBD2|TRBV27
CASSPLWVGGGGQETQYF
>TRBJ2-1|TRBD2|TRBV4-2
CASSQAPLAGDGQFF
>TRBJ2-7|NA|TRBV4-1
CASSQGPYLGQYF
>TRBJ2-5|TRBD2|TRBV4-1
CASRQAPGLEETQYF
>TRBJ2-7|TRBD1|TRBV7-6
CASSSRWFGQGPYEQYF
>TRBJ2-2|TRBD2|TRBV7-9
CASSSSRLAGALNTGELFF
>TRBJ2-5|TRBD2|TRBV9
CASSVGSGGQETQYF
>TRBJ2-7|TRBD2|TRBV5-1
CASSLGLAGTYEQYF
>TRBJ1-3|NA|TRBV27
CASSSGEGGNTIYF
>TRBJ2-2|TRBD1|TRBV7-9
CTSSSPPGTGAANTGELFF